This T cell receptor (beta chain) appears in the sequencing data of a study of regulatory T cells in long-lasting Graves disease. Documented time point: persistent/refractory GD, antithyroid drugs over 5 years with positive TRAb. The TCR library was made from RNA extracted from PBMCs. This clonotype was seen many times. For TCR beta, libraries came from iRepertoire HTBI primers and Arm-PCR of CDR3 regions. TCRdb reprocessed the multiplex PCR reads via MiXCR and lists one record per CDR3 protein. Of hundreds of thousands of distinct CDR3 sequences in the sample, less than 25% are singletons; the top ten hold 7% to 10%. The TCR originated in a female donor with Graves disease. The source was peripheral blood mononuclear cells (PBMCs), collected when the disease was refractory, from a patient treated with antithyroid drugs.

The chain's CDR3 is CASSYSGTRFLGSGELFF. Here the CDR3 DNA reads TGTGCCAGCAGTTACTCTGGGACTAGATTCTTAGGGTCCGGGGAGCTGTTTTTT. V and J are TRBV6-2 or TRBV6-3 and TRBJ2-2, with 8 bases lining up with TRBD2. The CDR3 loop spans 18 amino acids. V lost 0 bases to trimming and J lost 6 bases; unmatched junction nucleotides: 12. Germline V gene data show CDR1 as MNHEY and CDR2 as SVGEGT.